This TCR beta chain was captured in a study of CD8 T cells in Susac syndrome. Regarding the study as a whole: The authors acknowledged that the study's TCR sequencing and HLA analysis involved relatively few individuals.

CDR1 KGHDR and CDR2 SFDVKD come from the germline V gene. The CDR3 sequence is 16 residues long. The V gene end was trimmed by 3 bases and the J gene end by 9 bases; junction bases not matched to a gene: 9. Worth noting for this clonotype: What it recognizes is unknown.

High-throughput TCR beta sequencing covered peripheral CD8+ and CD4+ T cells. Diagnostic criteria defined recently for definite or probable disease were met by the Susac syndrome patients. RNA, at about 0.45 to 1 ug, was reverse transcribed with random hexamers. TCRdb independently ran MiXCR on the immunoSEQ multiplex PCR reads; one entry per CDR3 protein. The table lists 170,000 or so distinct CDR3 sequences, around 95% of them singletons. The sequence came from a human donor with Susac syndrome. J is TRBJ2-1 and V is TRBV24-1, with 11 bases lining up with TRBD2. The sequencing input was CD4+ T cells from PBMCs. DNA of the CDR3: TGTGCCACCAGTGATGTGACTAGCGGGGACCAACCTGAGCAGTTCTTC. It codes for CATSDVTSGDQPEQFF.